The 17 T cell receptor beta chains presented below share a single source sample, sequenced in a study of T-cell memory formation after mild COVID-19. TCRdb independently ran MiXCR on the 5' RACE reads; one entry per CDR3 protein. This table has about 430,000 distinct CDR3 sequences, more than 20% appearing once. Material: PBMCs or a T cell subset sorted from them (not recorded which). These receptors were collected from an adult woman who had mild COVID-19 (a few samples of this study predate the infection). Cell type and time point are not known.

J is TRBJ1-5 and V is TRBV19; TRBD1 matches at 7 bases. V shed 4 bases and J 4 bases; nucleotides not matched to a gene: 7. The length of the CDR3 is 15 residues. The V gene's germline CDR1 is LNHDA and CDR2 SQIVND (reference sequence). CDR3 residues: CASSTRGGGNQPQHF. CDR3 nucleotide sequence: TGTGCCAGTAGTACCCGAGGGGGCGGGAATCAGCCCCAGCATTTT. The entire variable domain, with the rest obtained from reference TRBV19 and TRBJ1-5, is as follows: DGGITQSPKYLFRKEGQNVTLSCEQNLNHDAMYWYRQDPGQGLRLIYYSQIVNDFQKGDIAEGYSVSREKKESFPLTVTSAQKNPTAFYLCASSTRGGGNQPQHFGDGTRLSIL.

The chain has TRBV27 and TRBJ2-1, with TRBD2 matching 11 bases. The V gene's germline CDR1 is MNHEY and CDR2 SMNVEV (reference sequence). The ends lost 6 bases at V and 7 bases at J; junction bases unmatched: 5. The CDR3 contains 14 residues. The CDR3 spells CASSVLAGANEQFF. For the CDR3, the DNA is TGTGCCAGCAGCGTACTAGCGGGAGCTAATGAGCAGTTCTTC.

Only one count was recorded for this clonotype. V usage is TRBV6-2 or TRBV6-3 and J usage is TRBJ2-7; D ambiguous. The CDR3 is 15 residues long. The V gene's germline CDR1 is MNHEY and CDR2 SVGEGT. Trimming removed 6 bases from V and 3 bases from J, with 18 bases in between. As DNA, the CDR3 is TGTGCCAGCAGCTACCAGAGGCTTTCTATCTACGAGCAGTACTTC. Amino acids: CASSYQRLSIYEQYF.

This clonotype showed up just a few times. The rearrangement joins TRBV5-1 to TRBJ2-2; D possibly corresponds to TRBD2 (5 bases). V was clipped by 4 bases and J by 5 bases, with 12 bases between them. CDR3 length equals 14 residues. CDR1 is SGHRS and CDR2 is YFSETQ in the germline V gene. The DNA for the CDR3 is TGCGCCAGCAGCGGGGAGACTCTAACCGGGGAGCTGTTTTTT. Translating gives CASSGETLTGELFF.

The chain combines TRBV7-2 with TRBJ2-1; maybe TRBD2 (6 bases). V lost 8 bases and J lost 9, with 17 bases in between. The CDR3 is made up of 13 amino acids. Germline V gene data show CDR1 as SGHTA and CDR2 as FQGNSA. CDR3: CASAGTGFVEQFF. The DNA for the CDR3 is TGTGCCAGCGCCGGGACTGGCTTCGTTGAGCAGTTCTTC.

This clonotype has ten or more counts. This chain joins TRBV19 and TRBJ1-2; 9 bases match TRBD1. This CDR3 spans 14 amino acids. Germline V gene lookup returns CDR1 LNHDA and CDR2 SQIVND (reference sequence). Germline trimming cut 8 bases from V and 1 base from J; bases unmatched to any gene: 5. CDR3 in DNA: TGTGCCAGTGGAACGGGACAGGGTAACTATGGCTACACCTTC. This codes for CASGTGQGNYGYTF.

This chain links TRBV12-3 or TRBV12-4 with TRBJ2-5, with a possible D match to TRBD2 (6 bases). The CDR3 has 15 amino acids. Trimming took off 6 bases at V and 5 bases at J, with 19 bases between the two ends. The CDR3 region is CASSLRDGGGETQYF. CDR3 coding DNA: TGTGCCAGCAGCTTGAGGGACGGTGGGGGGGAGACCCAGTACTTC.

This rearrangement joins TRBV18 to TRBJ1-1; a possible D gene is TRBD1 (5 bases). The CDR3 is made up of 15 amino acids. Trimming removed 3 bases from V and 1 base from J, with 12 bases in between. Germline V gene lookup returns CDR1 KGHSH and CDR2 LQKENI. The CDR3 nucleotides are TGTGCCAGCTCACCTAACCGGGACCCGAACACTGAAGCTTTCTTT. It is translated as CASSPNRDPNTEAFF.

This clonotype was recorded a few times. The chain carries TRBV12-3 or TRBV12-4 and TRBJ1-3; unclear D gene. V lost 6 bases, J lost 4 bases, and 13 bases lay in between. CDR3 length: 14 residues. CDR3 sequence reads: CASRREFGGNTIYF. The DNA of the CDR3 is TGTGCCAGCAGGAGGGAGTTTGGGGGAAACACCATATATTTT.

The chain employs TRBV12-3 or TRBV12-4 and TRBJ1-5; maybe TRBD1 (5 bases). Deletions cut 2 bases from V and 6 bases from J, with 17 bases between. This CDR3 is built from 16 residues. The CDR3 DNA reads TGTGCCAGCAGTTTAAGGGCAGGGATCGGGAGTCAGCCCCAGCATTTT. Translated: CASSLRAGIGSQPQHF.

This clonotype was detected a few times. The CDR3 region is CASSQDTSGGRSAQYF. The DNA of the CDR3 is TGTGCCAGCAGCCAAGATACTAGCGGGGGCAGAAGCGCGCAGTATTTT. The gene calls are TRBV3-1 and TRBJ2-3, with 11 nucleotides matching TRBD2. CDR3 length: 16 residues. The V and J ends lost 0 bases and 10 bases, in that order; junction bases with no gene match: 9. Germline loops: CDR1 LGHDT, CDR2 YNNKEL (reference sequence).

This clonotype was counted only a few times. The chain joins TRBV7-2 to TRBJ2-3; D is undetermined. This CDR3 has 13 residues. V lost 1 base and J lost 5, with 7 bases in between. Per germline, CDR1 SGHTA and CDR2 FQGNSA. Here the CDR3 reads CASSLVIGDTQYF. CDR3 DNA: TGTGCCAGCAGCTTAGTGATCGGAGATACGCAGTATTTT.

This clonotype was detected a few times. The chain joins TRBV5-1 to TRBJ2-1; the match to TRBD2 covers 10 bases. Germline V gives CDR1 SGHRS, CDR2 YFSETQ. The CDR3 has 14 residues. Trimming took 0 bases from V and 7 from J; bases not matched to a gene: 1. Written as DNA, the CDR3 is TGCGCCAGCAGCTTGGTAGCGGGAGGAAATGAGCAGTTCTTC. Its translation: CASSLVAGGNEQFF. The entire variable domain, with the rest obtained from reference TRBV5-1 and TRBJ2-1, is as follows: KAGVTQTPRYLIKTRGQQVTLSCSPISGHRSVSWYQQTPGQGLQFLFEYFSETQRNKGNFPGRFSGRQFSNSRSEMNVSTLELGDSALYLCASSLVAGGNEQFFGPGTRLTVL.

This clonotype has at least ten counts. This rearrangement joins TRBV6-6 to TRBJ2-2; the D gene is possibly TRBD2 (6 bases). V was clipped by 2 bases and J by 6 bases, with 13 bases between them. The germline V gene has CDR1 MNHNY and CDR2 SVGAGI (reference sequence). The CDR3 has 15 amino acids. Here the CDR3 reads CASSYRSRRAGELFF. In DNA form, the CDR3 reads TGTGCCAGCAGTTACCGGTCTAGGAGGGCCGGGGAGCTGTTTTTT.

This clonotype has at least ten counts. The rearrangement links TRBV30 to TRBJ2-2; 7 nucleotides line up with TRBD1. This CDR3 is 15 amino acids long. The trim removed 0 bases at V and 3 bases at J, leaving 4 bases unmatched. The germline CDR1 and CDR2 sequences are GTSNPN and SVGIG (reference sequence). CDR3: CAWSVPGTDTGELFF. As DNA, the CDR3 is TGTGCCTGGAGTGTTCCGGGGACAGACACCGGGGAGCTGTTTTTT.

The CDR3 DNA sequence: TGTGCCAGCAGCCAAGGACAGGGGGTTTTTGAGGCTAATGAAAAACTGTTTTTT. It encodes CASSQGQGVFEANEKLFF. This chain connects TRBV3-1 to TRBJ1-4; 9 bases map to TRBD1. The CDR3 is 18 residues long. Trimming took 1 base from V and 3 from J; bases not matched to a gene: 9. In germline, CDR1 is LGHDT, CDR2 YNNKEL (reference sequence).

This sequence joins TRBV12-3 or TRBV12-4 and TRBJ2-1, with 8 bases matching TRBD2. The CDR3 loop spans 16 amino acids. The trim removed 1 base at V and 7 bases at J, leaving 9 bases unmatched. The CDR3 DNA reads as TGTGCCAGCAGTTTAGTTTTCGCTAGCGGGCGTAATGAGCAGTTCTTC. Translating it yields CASSLVFASGRNEQFF.